The 27 T cell receptor beta chains listed next were all sequenced from one sample in a study of PD-1 blockade in classical Hodgkin lymphoma. Clones were read by immunoSEQ multiplex PCR, and TCRdb kept only the in-frame ones, dropping some. The sample holds 9,500 or so clones; roughly 82% are singletons and the top ten take approximately 47%. Time point specified: cycle 4 day 1 (C4D1), after less than seven weeks of nivolumab. All patients experienced relapse after autologous stem cell transplantation, and brentuximab vedotin exposure was variable. This specimen consisted of peripheral blood mononuclear cells (PBMCs), obtained before the fourth cycle of nivolumab. These receptors were obtained from a human donor with classical Hodgkin lymphoma.

The chain has TRBV15 and TRBJ2-5; D is ambiguous. Germline lookup yields CDR1 LNHNV and CDR2 YYDKDF (reference sequence). The length of the CDR3 is 14 residues. The V end was cut by 0 bases, the J end by 5 bases, with 10 bases between. This CDR3 reads CATSRDLMVETQYF. As DNA, the CDR3 is TGTGCCACCAGCAGAGACCTTATGGTGGAGACCCAGTACTTC.

The chain carries TRBV29-1 and TRBJ2-7; perhaps TRBD2 as D (6 bases). Germline V gives CDR1 SQVTM, CDR2 ANQGSEA. The CDR3 totals 12 residues. Trimming removed 6 bases from V and 0 bases from J, with 9 bases in between. The CDR3 reads CSVGTDSYEQYF. CDR3 nucleotide sequence: TGCAGCGTGGGGACTGACTCCTACGAGCAGTACTTC.

This chain links TRBV6-4 with TRBJ2-6, with D tentatively TRBD1 (5 bases). The CDR3 totals 16 residues. The V gene lost 8 bases and the J gene lost 5 bases, with 19 bases spanning the gap. Germline CDR1 and CDR2: MRHNA and SNTAGT. CDR3 DNA: TGTGCCAGCGGACAAAGAGGACACTCCTGGGCCAACGTCCTGACTTTC. It encodes CASGQRGHSWANVLTF.

The chain couples TRBV5-1 to TRBJ2-5, with D unclear. The last part of the DNA fits TRBJ2-7 better; the J call may be wrong. The CDR3 is 12 residues long. The germline V gene has CDR1 SGHRS and CDR2 YFSETQ. This CDR3 is CASHDWTYEQYF. In nucleotides, the CDR3 is TGCGCCAGCCACGACTGGACCTACGAGCAGTACTTC.

In nucleotides, the CDR3 is TGTGCCAGCAGCTTAATCAAGGGCAAGGGGGCATACGAGCAGTACTTC. Translated: CASSLIKGKGAYEQYF. J is TRBJ2-7 and V is TRBV7-9; 7 bases match TRBD1. Looked up from germline, CDR1 is SEHNR and CDR2 is FQNEAQ (reference sequence). CDR3 length: 16 amino acids. V was clipped by 2 bases and J by 4 bases; unmatched bases: 11.

This chain uses TRBV7-3 with TRBJ1-2, with unresolved D. V was cut by 5 bases and J by 3 bases, with 10 bases left in between. Germline assignment: CDR1 SGHTA and CDR2 FQGTGA. The CDR3 loop spans 13 amino acids. The DNA of the CDR3 is TGTGCCAGCAGCCCAAAAAGGTACTATGGCTACACCTTC. Translation gives CASSPKRYYGYTF.

This clone was picked up a small number of times. V gene TRBV7-3 combines with J gene TRBJ2-3; weak D call: TRBD1 (6 bases). V lost 4 bases and J 4 bases, leaving 9 bases between the germline ends. CDR3 length: 13 amino acids. Germline values: CDR1 SGHTA, CDR2 FQGTGA. This CDR3 is CASSSQGSDTQYF. The CDR3 bases are TGTGCCAGCAGCTCCCAGGGGTCAGATACGCAGTATTTT.

The rearrangement uses TRBV27 and TRBJ2-4; no clear D gene. The CDR3 extends over 13 amino acids. The germline CDR1 and CDR2 sequences are MNHEY and SMNVEV (reference sequence). V lost 5 bases and J lost 5, with 10 bases in between. CDR3: CASSPLVENIQYF. The CDR3 DNA follows: TGTGCCAGCAGTCCCCTCGTCGAAAACATTCAGTACTTC.

The chain combines TRBV9 with TRBJ2-1; 12 bases match TRBD2. Germline CDR1 SGDLS, CDR2 YYNGEE. The CDR3 sequence is 16 residues long. V shed 4 bases and J 7 bases; nucleotides not matched to a gene: 9. The CDR3 DNA sequence: TGTGCCAGCAGCTCCCGGACTAGCGGGGTACGTAATGAGCAGTTCTTC. This encodes CASSSRTSGVRNEQFF.

This chain uses TRBV6-6 with TRBJ1-3; 10 bases are shared with TRBD1. CDR1 and CDR2 from the germline V gene are MNHNY and SVGAGI (reference sequence). The J segment lost 6 bases and the V segment lost 6 bases, leaving 8 bases of the junction unmatched. This CDR3 has 15 residues. The CDR3 DNA sequence: TGTGCCAGCAGCCTCTCCGGGACAGGGGAAAACACCATATATTTT. Protein product: CASSLSGTGENTIYF.

This chain joins TRBV2 and TRBJ1-4; D might be TRBD1 (5 bases). The CDR3 is 15 amino acids. V was pared by 6 bases and J by 10 bases, with 21 bases between. The V gene's germline CDR1 is SNHLY and CDR2 FYNNEI. The chain's CDR3 is CASRDTGIRSVKLFF. The CDR3 region has the DNA TGTGCCAGCAGGGATACAGGAATCAGATCGGTAAAACTGTTTTTT. Drawing the rest from reference TRBV2 and TRBJ1-4, the complete variable domain is EPEVTQTPSHQVTQMGQEVILRCVPISNHLYFYWYRQILGQKVEFLVSFYNNEISEKSEIFDDQFSVERPDGSNFTLKIRSTKLEDSAMYFCASRDTGIRSVKLFFGSGTQLSVL.

The chain is built from TRBV19 and TRBJ1-5; possible D gene TRBD1, 5 bases. V lost 3 bases to trimming and J lost 1 base, with 13 bases between them. The V gene's germline CDR1 is LNHDA and CDR2 SQIVND (reference sequence). The CDR3 has 16 amino acids. The CDR3 sequence is CASSMYGRVSNQPQHF. CDR3 sequence (DNA): TGTGCCAGTAGTATGTACGGCAGGGTGAGCAATCAGCCCCAGCATTTT.

This clone was recorded only once. The chain combines TRBV7-9 with TRBJ2-2, with TRBD1 identical over 9 bases. Germline CDR1 SEHNR, CDR2 FQNEAQ (reference sequence). Trimming took 4 bases from V and 4 from J; bases not matched to a gene: 4. CDR3 size: 15 residues. The CDR3 sequence: CASSSYRGPTGELFF. The CDR3 DNA sequence: TGTGCCAGCAGCTCCTACAGGGGGCCCACCGGGGAGCTGTTTTTT. Full variable domain (outside the CDR3, taken from reference TRBV7-9 and TRBJ2-2): DTGVSQNPRHKITKRGQNVTFRCDPISEHNRLYWYRQTLGQGPEFLTYFQNEAQLEKSRLLSDRFSAERPKGSFSTLEIQRTEQGDSAMYLCASSSYRGPTGELFFGEGSRLTVL.

The V gene is TRBV10-1, the J gene TRBJ2-5, with a tentative D call TRBD2 (6 bases). The length of the CDR3 is 14 residues. V shed 5 bases and J shed 5 bases, with 15 bases lying between them. Germline lookup yields CDR1 WNHNN and CDR2 SYGVQD (reference sequence). The CDR3 sequence is CASSPSRDWETQYF. The CDR3 region has the DNA TGCGCCAGCAGTCCAAGCCGGGACTGGGAGACCCAGTACTTC.

This clone appeared a few times. The chain combines TRBV5-5 with TRBJ2-1, with 8 bases aligning to TRBD1. The CDR3 is 15 amino acids. CDR1 and CDR2 from the germline V gene are SGHKS and YYEKEE (reference sequence). V was pared by 0 bases and J by 6 bases, with 5 bases of the junction left unmatched. CDR3 protein: CASSLVGQGTNEQFF. The CDR3 DNA sequence: TGTGCCAGCAGCTTGGTAGGACAGGGTACCAATGAGCAGTTCTTC.

This chain uses TRBV29-1 with TRBJ2-3, with 9 positions matching TRBD1. This CDR3 spans 15 amino acids. With V trimmed by 3 bases and J by 2 bases, 6 bases remained unmatched. Germline values: CDR1 SQVTM, CDR2 ANQGSEA. The CDR3 reads CSVEDRGPFTDTQYF. The CDR3 region has the DNA TGCAGCGTTGAGGACAGGGGACCATTCACAGATACGCAGTATTTT.

This chain connects TRBV4-1 to TRBJ1-2, with 7 bases lining up with TRBD1. V lost 0 bases and J lost 4; bases outside the gene matches: 8. The germline V gene has CDR1 MGHRA and CDR2 YSYEKL. CDR3 length: 16 amino acids. The CDR3 DNA is TGCGCCAGCAGCCAAGAGATATCAGGGGGGAGCTATGGCTACACCTTC. Translating gives CASSQEISGGSYGYTF.

The V gene is TRBV5-1, the J gene TRBJ1-2; D may be TRBD1 (6 bases). CDR3 size: 16 residues. From germline, CDR1 is SGHRS and CDR2 YFSETQ. V was pared by 4 bases and J by 7 bases, with 23 bases between. CDR3 residues: CASSVWGGPGISGYTF. CDR3 nucleotide sequence: TGCGCCAGCAGCGTGTGGGGGGGCCCAGGAATAAGTGGCTACACCTTC.

The CDR3 here is CASSQYRDAGELFF. The DNA for the CDR3 is TGCGCCAGCAGCCAATACAGGGACGCCGGGGAGCTGTTTTTT. The chain has TRBV4-1 and TRBJ2-2, with D possibly matching TRBD1 (6 bases). V was trimmed by 2 bases and J by 6 bases, leaving 10 bases between them. The CDR3 is 14 residues long. CDR1 MGHRA and CDR2 YSYEKL come from the germline V gene.

This clone was seen only a few times. The chain carries TRBV27 and TRBJ2-7; 11 bases match TRBD1. The V and J ends lost 4 bases and 5 bases, in that order; junction bases with no gene match: 4. Germline V gives CDR1 MNHEY, CDR2 SMNVEV (reference sequence). The CDR3 is made up of 14 amino acids. The CDR3 is CASSWTGGINEQYF. The DNA of the CDR3 is TGTGCCAGCAGTTGGACAGGGGGCATCAACGAGCAGTACTTC.

This sequence joins TRBV28 and TRBJ2-7, with a tentative D call TRBD2 (5 bases). CDR1 and CDR2 from the germline V gene are MDHEN and SYDVKM. Deletions cut 2 bases from V and 3 bases from J, with 11 bases between. The CDR3 extends over 14 amino acids. CDR3 coding DNA: TGTGCCAGCAGTTTAAGCGGCGGGTACTACGAGCAGTACTTC. Its protein product is CASSLSGGYYEQYF. Full variable domain (rest looked up from reference TRBV28 and TRBJ2-7): DVKVTQSSRYLVKRTGEKVFLECVQDMDHENMFWYRQDPGLGLRLIYFSYDVKMKEKGDIPEGYSVSREKKERFSLILESASTNQTSMYLCASSLSGGYYEQYFGPGTRLTVT.

This rearrangement joins TRBV28 to TRBJ2-5; D remains unclear. V dropped 1 base and J dropped 3 bases, with 18 bases sitting between them. This CDR3 is built from 17 residues. Germline-derived CDR1 and CDR2 are MDHEN and SYDVKM. Here the CDR3 reads CASSLFSVLRSEETQYF. The DNA of the CDR3 is TGTGCCAGCAGTTTATTTAGTGTCTTGAGATCAGAAGAGACCCAGTACTTC.

This sequence joins TRBV18 and TRBJ2-7; TRBD2 agrees at 11 bases. In germline, CDR1 is KGHSH, CDR2 LQKENI. This CDR3 spans 14 amino acids. V lost 8 bases to trimming and J lost 0 bases; unmatched junction nucleotides: 3. The CDR3 sequence is CASTTSGSSYEQYF. CDR3 in DNA: TGTGCCAGCACCACTAGCGGGAGCTCCTACGAGCAGTACTTC. Based on the CDR3 plus reference TRBV18 and TRBJ2-7, the full variable domain is NAGVMQNPRHLVRRRGQEARLRCSPMKGHSHVYWYRQLPEEGLKFMVYLQKENIIDESGMPKERFSAEFPKEGPSILRIQQVVRGDSAAYFCASTTSGSSYEQYFGPGTRLTVT.

The chain uses TRBV6-5 and TRBJ2-2, with 7 positions matching TRBD2. Germline-derived CDR1 and CDR2 are MNHEY and SVGAGI. The CDR3 sequence is 15 residues long. V lost 6 bases and J lost 7; bases outside the gene matches: 11. This CDR3 reads CASSPGRLEGGELFF. CDR3 nucleotides: TGTGCCAGCAGCCCCGGGAGGTTAGAGGGCGGGGAGCTGTTTTTT.

This clone was seen once. DNA for the CDR3: TGTGCCAGCAGTGAGTTGGGACAGGGAACAGATACGCAGTATTTT. It encodes CASSELGQGTDTQYF. The chain employs TRBV2 and TRBJ2-3, with TRBD1 matching 9 bases. V dropped 3 bases and J dropped 3; count of bases not matched to a gene: 4. This CDR3 is built from 15 residues. Germline CDR1 reads SNHLY; CDR2 reads FYNNEI. Together with reference TRBV2 and TRBJ2-3, the CDR3 gives the full variable domain: EPEVTQTPSHQVTQMGQEVILRCVPISNHLYFYWYRQILGQKVEFLVSFYNNEISEKSEIFDDQFSVERPDGSNFTLKIRSTKLEDSAMYFCASSELGQGTDTQYFGPGTRLTVL.

The chain combines TRBV7-7 with TRBJ2-1; 9 bases match TRBD2. CDR3 size: 15 residues. V trimming: 5 bases; J trimming: 3 bases; junction bases outside the gene matches: 5. The germline CDR1 and CDR2 sequences are SSHAT and FNYEAQ (reference sequence). The CDR3 DNA sequence: TGTGCCAGCAGCCCGACTAGCGGAAACTACAATGAGCAGTTCTTC. Protein: CASSPTSGNYNEQFF.

The V call is TRBV2, the J call TRBJ2-5, with D perhaps TRBD1 (6 bases). Germline values: CDR1 SNHLY, CDR2 FYNNEI. CDR3 size: 16 residues. V shed 2 bases and J shed 5 bases, with 18 bases lying between them. CDR3 residues: CASSEPYSTGPETQYF. The CDR3 coding sequence is TGTGCCAGCAGTGAACCATACTCCACAGGGCCGGAGACCCAGTACTTC.